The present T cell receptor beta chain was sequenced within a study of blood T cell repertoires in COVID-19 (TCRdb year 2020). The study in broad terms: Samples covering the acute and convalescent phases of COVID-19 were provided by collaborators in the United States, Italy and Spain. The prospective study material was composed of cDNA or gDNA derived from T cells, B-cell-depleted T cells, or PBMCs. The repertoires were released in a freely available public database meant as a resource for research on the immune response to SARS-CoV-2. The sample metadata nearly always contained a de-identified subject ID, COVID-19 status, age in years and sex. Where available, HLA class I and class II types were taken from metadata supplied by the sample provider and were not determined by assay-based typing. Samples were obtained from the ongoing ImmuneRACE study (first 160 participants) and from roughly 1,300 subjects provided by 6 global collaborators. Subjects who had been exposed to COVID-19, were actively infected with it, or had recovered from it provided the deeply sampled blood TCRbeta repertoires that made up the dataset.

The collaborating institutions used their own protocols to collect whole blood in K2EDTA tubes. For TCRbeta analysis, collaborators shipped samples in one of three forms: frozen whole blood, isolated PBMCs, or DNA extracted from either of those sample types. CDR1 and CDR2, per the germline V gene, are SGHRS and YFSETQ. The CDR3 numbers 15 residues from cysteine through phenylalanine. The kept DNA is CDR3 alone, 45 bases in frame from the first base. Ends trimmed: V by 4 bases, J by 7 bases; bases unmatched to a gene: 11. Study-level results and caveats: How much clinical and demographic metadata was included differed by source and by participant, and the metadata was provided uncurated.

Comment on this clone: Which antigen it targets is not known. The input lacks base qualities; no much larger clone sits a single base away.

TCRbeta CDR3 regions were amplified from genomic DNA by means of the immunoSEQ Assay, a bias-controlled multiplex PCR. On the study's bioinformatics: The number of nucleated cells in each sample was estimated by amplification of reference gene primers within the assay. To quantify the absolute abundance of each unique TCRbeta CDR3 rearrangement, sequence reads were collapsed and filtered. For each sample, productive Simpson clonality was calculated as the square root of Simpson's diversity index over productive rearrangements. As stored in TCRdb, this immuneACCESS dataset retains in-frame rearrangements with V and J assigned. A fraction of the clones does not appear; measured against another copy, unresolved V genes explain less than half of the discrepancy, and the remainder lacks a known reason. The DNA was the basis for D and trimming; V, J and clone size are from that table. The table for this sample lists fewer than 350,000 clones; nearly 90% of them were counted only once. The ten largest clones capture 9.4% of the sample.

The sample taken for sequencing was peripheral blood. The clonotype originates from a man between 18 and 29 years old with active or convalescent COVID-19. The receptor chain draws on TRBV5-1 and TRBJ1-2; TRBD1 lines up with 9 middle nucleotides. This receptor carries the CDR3 CASSPGQGVVSGYTF. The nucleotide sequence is TGCGCCAGCAGCCCGGGACAGGGAGTCGTTTCTGGCTACACCTTC.